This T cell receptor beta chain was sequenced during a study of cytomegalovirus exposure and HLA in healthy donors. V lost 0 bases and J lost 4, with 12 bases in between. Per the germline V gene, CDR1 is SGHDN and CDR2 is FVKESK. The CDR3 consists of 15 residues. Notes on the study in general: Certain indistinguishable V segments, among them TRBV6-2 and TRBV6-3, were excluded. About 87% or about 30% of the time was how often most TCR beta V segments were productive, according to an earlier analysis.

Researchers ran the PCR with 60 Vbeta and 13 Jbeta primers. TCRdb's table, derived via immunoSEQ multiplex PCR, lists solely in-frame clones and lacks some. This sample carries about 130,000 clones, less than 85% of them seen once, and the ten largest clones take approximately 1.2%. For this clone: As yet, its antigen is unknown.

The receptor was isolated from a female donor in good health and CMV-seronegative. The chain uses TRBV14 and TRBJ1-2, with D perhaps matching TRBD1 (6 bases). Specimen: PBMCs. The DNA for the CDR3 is TGTGCCAGCAGCCAAGATTTTGGCAGGGGCTATGGCTACACCTTC. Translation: CASSQDFGRGYGYTF.